This T cell receptor beta chain is from a study of blood T cell repertoires in COVID-19. Seattle patients were enrolled while actively infected and followed longitudinally. The V segment lost 1 base and the J segment 7 bases; nucleotides outside the gene matches: 6. The CDR3 runs 15 residues. The V gene's germline CDR1 is LGHDT and CDR2 YNNKEL (reference sequence). Original processing notes: Estimation of nucleated cell counts relied on the amplification of reference gene primers. Assay used: immunoSEQ multiplex PCR; TCRdb lists only in-frame clones, some missing. V and J calls and clone size are those listed in that table; D and trimming were worked out from the DNA. The table lists around 330,000 clones, 88% of them singletons.

The material sequenced was peripheral blood. The chain recombines TRBV3-1 (or the pseudogene TRBV3-2) with TRBJ2-1; 8 bases match TRBD1. The receptor was isolated from a woman in her thirties with COVID-19, enrolled during active disease. The chain's CDR3 is CASSQAGGRWNEQFF. Here the CDR3 DNA reads TGTGCCAGCAGCCAAGCAGGGGGCAGGTGGAATGAGCAGTTCTTC.